This TCR beta chain emerged from a study of T cells expressing NK-cell markers. TCRdb re-called the 5' RACE reads and gives one entry per CDR3 protein, without DNA. The table lists some 340,000 distinct CDR3 sequences. CDR1 is SNHLY, CDR2 FYNNEI, per germline. This CDR3 region has 12 residues. The chain combines TRBV2 with TRBJ2-3; TCRdb lists TRBD1, though no DNA is available to test this call. The source of this sequence is a man aged 18-69 years in good health. The sample was blood T cells: a sorted CD56 or NKG2C T cell subset, CD4+ or CD8+ T cells, or bulk PBMC T cells (not recorded which). The CDR3: CASSPAPYTQYF.